This T cell receptor beta chain appears in the sequencing data of a study of blood T cell repertoires in COVID-19. Study context: There were acute and convalescent COVID-19 samples, and they came from the United States, Italy and Spain. The analysed material was cDNA or gDNA that came from T cells, B-cell-depleted T cells, or PBMCs.

In germline, CDR1 is MNHEY, CDR2 SVGAGI. Germline trimming cut 7 bases from V and 3 bases from J; bases unmatched to any gene: 5. This CDR3 is built from 15 residues. Here immunoSEQ multiplex PCR was the method, and the copy in TCRdb shows in-frame clones only, minus some. The sample records under 150,000 clones, 65% to 85% being singletons. The sample was peripheral blood. This TCR derives from a man in his 70s with acute or convalescent COVID-19. V and J are TRBV6-5 and TRBJ2-1, with 11 bases identical to TRBD1. The DNA for the CDR3 is TGTGCCAGCATAGAGGGACAGGGGGTCTACAATGAGCAGTTCTTC. This encodes CASIEGQGVYNEQFF.